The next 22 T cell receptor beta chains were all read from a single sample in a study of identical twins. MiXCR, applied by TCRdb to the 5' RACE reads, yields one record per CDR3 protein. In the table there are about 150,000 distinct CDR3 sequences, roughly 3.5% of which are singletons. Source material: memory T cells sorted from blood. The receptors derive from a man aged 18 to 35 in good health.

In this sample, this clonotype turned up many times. This CDR3 reads CASRGTGASGYGYTF. The CDR3 DNA is TGTGCCAGCAGAGGGACAGGGGCTTCGGGGTATGGCTACACCTTC. The chain links TRBV6-1 to TRBJ1-2; 10 nucleotides agree with TRBD1. This CDR3 is 15 amino acids long. CDR1 and CDR2 from the germline V gene are MNHNS and SASEGT. Unmatched junction bases numbered 9, after V lost 6 bases and J lost 5 bases.

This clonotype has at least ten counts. In DNA form, the CDR3 reads TGTGCCAGCAGCGTCGGGACTAGCGGGTCCCTAGTCAAAAACATTCAGTACTTC. Protein sequence: CASSVGTSGSLVKNIQYF. The chain employs TRBV9 and TRBJ2-4, with 12 bases that match TRBD2. This CDR3 is 18 amino acids long. Germline CDR1 reads SGDLS; CDR2 reads YYNGEE. Trimming at V came to 2 bases and at J to 3 bases, leaving 9 bases not matched to a gene.

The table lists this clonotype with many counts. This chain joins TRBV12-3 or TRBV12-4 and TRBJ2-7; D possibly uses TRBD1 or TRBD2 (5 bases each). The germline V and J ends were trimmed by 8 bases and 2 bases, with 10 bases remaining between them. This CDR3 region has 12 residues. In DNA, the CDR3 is TGTGCCAGCGGGGGATTGACCTACGAGCAGTACTTC. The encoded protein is CASGGLTYEQYF.

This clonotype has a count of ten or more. The CDR3: CSGGGSSLYEQYF. The CDR3 DNA reads as TGCAGTGGGGGTGGGAGTTCGCTCTACGAGCAGTACTTC. The chain combines TRBV20-1 with TRBJ2-7, with a weak D call TRBD2 (5 bases). The CDR3 length is 13 residues. Germline CDR1 is DFQATT and CDR2 is SNEGSKA (reference sequence). V gave up 7 bases and J gave up 3 bases, with 16 bases separating them.

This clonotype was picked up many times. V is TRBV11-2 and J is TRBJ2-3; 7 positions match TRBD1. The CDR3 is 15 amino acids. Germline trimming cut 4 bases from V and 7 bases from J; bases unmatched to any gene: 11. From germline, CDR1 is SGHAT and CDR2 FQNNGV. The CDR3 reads CASSSLRDSAHTQYF. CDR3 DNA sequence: TGTGCCAGCAGCTCCCTCCGGGACAGTGCACATACGCAGTATTTT.

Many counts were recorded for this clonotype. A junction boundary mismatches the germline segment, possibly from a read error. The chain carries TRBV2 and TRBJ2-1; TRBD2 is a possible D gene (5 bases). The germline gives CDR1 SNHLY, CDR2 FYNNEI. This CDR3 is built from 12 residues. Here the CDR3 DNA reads TGTGCCAGCAGTGATAATTCAGAACGACGGGAATTC. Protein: CASSDNSERREF.

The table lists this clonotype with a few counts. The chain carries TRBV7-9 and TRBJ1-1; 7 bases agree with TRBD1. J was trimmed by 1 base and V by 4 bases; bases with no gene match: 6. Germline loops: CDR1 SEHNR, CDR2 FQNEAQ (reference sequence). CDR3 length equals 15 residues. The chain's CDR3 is CASSSSGTANTEAFF. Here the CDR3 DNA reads TGTGCCAGCAGCTCATCTGGGACAGCGAACACTGAAGCTTTCTTT. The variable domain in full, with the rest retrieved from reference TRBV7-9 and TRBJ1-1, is DTGVSQNPRHKITKRGQNVTFRCDPISEHNRLYWYRQTLGQGPEFLTYFQNEAQLEKSRLLSDRFSAERPKGSFSTLEIQRTEQGDSAMYLCASSSSGTANTEAFFGQGTRLTVV.

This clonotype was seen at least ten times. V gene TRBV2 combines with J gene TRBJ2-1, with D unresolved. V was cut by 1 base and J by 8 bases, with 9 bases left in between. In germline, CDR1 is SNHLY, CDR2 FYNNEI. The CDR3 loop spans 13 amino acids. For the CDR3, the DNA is TGTGCCAGCAGTGAAGGTAGAGCTGATGAGCAGTTCTTC. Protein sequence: CASSEGRADEQFF.

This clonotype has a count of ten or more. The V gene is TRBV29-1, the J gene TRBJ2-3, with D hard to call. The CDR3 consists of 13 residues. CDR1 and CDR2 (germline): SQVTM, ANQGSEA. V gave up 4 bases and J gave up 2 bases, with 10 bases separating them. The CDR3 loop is CSVGSASTDTQYF. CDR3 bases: TGCAGCGTTGGGTCAGCCTCCACAGATACGCAGTATTTT.

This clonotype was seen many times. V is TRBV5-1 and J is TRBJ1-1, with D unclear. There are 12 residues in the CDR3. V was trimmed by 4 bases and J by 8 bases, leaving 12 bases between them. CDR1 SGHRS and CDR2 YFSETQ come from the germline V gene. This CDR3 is CASSPDGVEAFF. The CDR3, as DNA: TGCGCCAGCAGCCCGGACGGAGTGGAAGCTTTCTTT.

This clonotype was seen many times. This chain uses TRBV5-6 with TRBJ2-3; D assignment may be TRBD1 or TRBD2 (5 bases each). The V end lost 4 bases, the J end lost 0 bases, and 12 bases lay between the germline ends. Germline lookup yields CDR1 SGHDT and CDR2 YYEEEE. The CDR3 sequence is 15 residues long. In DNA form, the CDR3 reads TGTGCCAGCAGCCCGGGACCGGCTAGCACAGATACGCAGTATTTT. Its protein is CASSPGPASTDTQYF.

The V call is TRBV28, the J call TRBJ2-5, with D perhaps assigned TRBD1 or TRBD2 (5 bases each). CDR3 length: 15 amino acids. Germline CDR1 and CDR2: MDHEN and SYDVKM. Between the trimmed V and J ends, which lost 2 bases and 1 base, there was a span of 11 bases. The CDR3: CASSLEGTIQETQYF. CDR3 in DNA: TGTGCCAGCAGTTTAGAGGGGACCATCCAAGAGACCCAGTACTTC.

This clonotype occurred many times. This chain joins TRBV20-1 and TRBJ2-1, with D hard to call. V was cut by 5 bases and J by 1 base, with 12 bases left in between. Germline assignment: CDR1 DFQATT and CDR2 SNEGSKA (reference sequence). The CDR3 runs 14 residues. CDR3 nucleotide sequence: TGCAGTGCTCGAAGAACCTCATCCTACAATGAGCAGTTCTTC. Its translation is CSARRTSSYNEQFF.

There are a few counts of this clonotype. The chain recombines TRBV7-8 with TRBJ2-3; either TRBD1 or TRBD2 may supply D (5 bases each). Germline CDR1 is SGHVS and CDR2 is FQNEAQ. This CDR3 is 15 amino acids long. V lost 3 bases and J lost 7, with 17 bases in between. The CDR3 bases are TGTGCCAGCAGCTTGCCGGGGCCGGTGGTGTATACGCAGTATTTT. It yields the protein CASSLPGPVVYTQYF.

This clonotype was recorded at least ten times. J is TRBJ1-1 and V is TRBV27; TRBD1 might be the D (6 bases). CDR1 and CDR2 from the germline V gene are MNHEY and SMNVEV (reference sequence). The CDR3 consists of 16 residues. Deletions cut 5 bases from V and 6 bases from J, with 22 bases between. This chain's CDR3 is CASSTSLGRGPSEAFF. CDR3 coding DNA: TGTGCCAGCAGTACGAGTCTTGGCAGGGGACCTTCTGAAGCTTTCTTT.

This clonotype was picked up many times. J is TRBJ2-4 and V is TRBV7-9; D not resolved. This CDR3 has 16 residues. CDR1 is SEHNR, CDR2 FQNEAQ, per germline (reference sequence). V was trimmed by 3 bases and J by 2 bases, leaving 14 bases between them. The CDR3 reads CASSLERVSSKNIQYF. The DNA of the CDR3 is TGTGCCAGCAGCTTGGAACGGGTTTCGTCCAAAAACATTCAGTACTTC.

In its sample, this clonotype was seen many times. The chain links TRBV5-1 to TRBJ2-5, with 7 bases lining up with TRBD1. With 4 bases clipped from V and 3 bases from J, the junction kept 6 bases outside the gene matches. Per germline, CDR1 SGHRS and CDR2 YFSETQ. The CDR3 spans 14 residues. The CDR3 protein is CASSGDRAEETQYF. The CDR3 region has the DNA TGCGCCAGCAGCGGAGACAGGGCGGAAGAGACCCAGTACTTC.

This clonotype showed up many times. In nucleotides, the CDR3 is TGCAGTGCTAGCAGGGGGACTAGCGGGAGCGGGGGGTTCTTC. It codes for CSASRGTSGSGGFF. J is TRBJ2-1 and V is TRBV20-1; 14 bases fit TRBD2. The ends lost 3 bases at V and 15 bases at J; junction bases unmatched: 10. This CDR3 comprises 14 residues. Looked up from germline, CDR1 is DFQATT and CDR2 is SNEGSKA (reference sequence).

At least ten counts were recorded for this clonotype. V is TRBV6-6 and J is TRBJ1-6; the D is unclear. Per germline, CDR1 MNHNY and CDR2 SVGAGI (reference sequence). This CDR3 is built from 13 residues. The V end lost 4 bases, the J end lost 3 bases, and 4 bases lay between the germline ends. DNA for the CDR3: TGTGCCAGCAGTTCCGGCTATAATTCACCCCTCCACTTT. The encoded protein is CASSSGYNSPLHF.

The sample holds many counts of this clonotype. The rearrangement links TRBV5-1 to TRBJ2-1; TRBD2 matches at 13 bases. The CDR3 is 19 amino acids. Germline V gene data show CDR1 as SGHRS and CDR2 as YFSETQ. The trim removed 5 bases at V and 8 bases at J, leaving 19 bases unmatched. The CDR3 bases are TGCGCCAGCAGATCCCGGGCCCCAATGGGGACTAGCGGGATCTATGAGCAGTTCTTC. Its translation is CASRSRAPMGTSGIYEQFF.

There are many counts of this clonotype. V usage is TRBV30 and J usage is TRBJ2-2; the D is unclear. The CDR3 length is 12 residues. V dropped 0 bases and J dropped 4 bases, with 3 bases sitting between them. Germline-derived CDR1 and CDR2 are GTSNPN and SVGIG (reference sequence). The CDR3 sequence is CAWSVPTGELFF. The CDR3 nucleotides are TGTGCCTGGAGTGTCCCCACCGGGGAGCTGTTTTTT.

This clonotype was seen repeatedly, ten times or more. CDR3 protein: CASSYLAGGGEQYF. In nucleotides, the CDR3 is TGTGCCAGCAGCTACCTAGCGGGAGGGGGCGAGCAGTACTTC. The chain uses TRBV5-6 and TRBJ2-7; 12 nucleotides align to TRBD2. The germline gives CDR1 SGHDT, CDR2 YYEEEE. The CDR3 is 14 amino acids. The V gene end was trimmed by 3 bases and the J gene end by 6 bases; junction bases not matched to a gene: 4.